What follows are 11 T cell receptor beta chains derived from one specimen sequenced in a study of T cell changes during pregnancy in multiple sclerosis. Using immunoSEQ multiplex PCR, the repertoire was profiled, and TCRdb retains in-frame clones only, with some absent. The repertoire has fewer than 65,000 clones, about nine tenths of them found once; the top ten carry about 2.3%. Sequencing was performed on peripheral blood, taken in the third trimester of pregnancy. These receptors were obtained from a female donor in good health, enrolled as a control in a pregnancy study.

This clone has a handful of counts. This chain uses TRBV4-2 with TRBJ1-1, with D perhaps TRBD1 (5 bases). Germline assignment: CDR1 LGHNA and CDR2 YNFKEQ. The CDR3 totals 14 residues. Trimming took 6 bases from V and 3 from J, leaving 14 bases between them. CDR3 DNA: TGTGCCAGCAGTCTCCGGGGGTGGGACACTGAAGCTTTCTTT. Translated, it gives CASSLRGWDTEAFF.

The chain combines TRBV27 with TRBJ2-2, with D possibly TRBD1 on 6 matching bases. The CDR3 length is 14 residues. V gave up 8 bases and J gave up 7 bases, with 17 bases separating them. Germline V gives CDR1 MNHEY, CDR2 SMNVEV (reference sequence). CDR3 in amino acids: CASQRQVEGGELFF. CDR3 in DNA: TGTGCCAGCCAACGACAGGTTGAAGGCGGGGAGCTGTTTTTT.

The sample holds one count of this clone. The rearrangement joins TRBV19 to TRBJ1-4, with 7 positions matching TRBD1. The length of the CDR3 is 12 residues. The V gene end was trimmed by 8 bases and the J gene end by 5 bases; junction bases not matched to a gene: 2. Germline CDR1 is LNHDA and CDR2 is SQIVND (reference sequence). CDR3 protein: CASGTANEKLFF. The DNA for the CDR3 is TGTGCCAGTGGGACAGCAAATGAAAAACTGTTTTTT. Looking up the rest from reference TRBV19 and TRBJ1-4 gives the full variable domain: DGGITQSPKYLFRKEGQNVTLSCEQNLNHDAMYWYRQDPGQGLRLIYYSQIVNDFQKGDIAEGYSVSREKKESFPLTVTSAQKNPTAFYLCASGTANEKLFFGSGTQLSVL.

The chain joins TRBV19 to TRBJ2-5; D possibly corresponds to TRBD2 (5 bases). Germline lookup yields CDR1 LNHDA and CDR2 SQIVND (reference sequence). The CDR3 extends over 14 amino acids. The V end lost 4 bases, the J end lost 5 bases, and 14 bases lay between the germline ends. The DNA for the CDR3 is TGTGCCAGTAGTAGAGGCGGGCTACAGGAGACCCAGTACTTC. Residues: CASSRGGLQETQYF.

The chain uses TRBV27 and TRBJ2-7; D uncertain. The CDR3 length is 14 residues. Germline V CDR1 and CDR2: MNHEY, SMNVEV (reference sequence). V was clipped by 2 bases and J by 6 bases, with 14 bases between them. CDR3 sequence: CASSLLVGSGEQYF. The CDR3 region has the DNA TGTGCCAGCAGTTTACTAGTAGGTTCCGGCGAGCAGTACTTC.

This clone was counted a single time. The rearrangement links TRBV5-4 to TRBJ2-2, with 9 bases aligning to TRBD1. This CDR3 is 16 amino acids long. V lost 2 bases to trimming and J lost 3 bases; unmatched junction nucleotides: 5. The germline gives CDR1 SGHNT, CDR2 YYREEE (reference sequence). The CDR3 loop reads CASSLGQGWDTGELFF. As DNA, the CDR3 is TGTGCCAGCAGCTTAGGACAGGGGTGGGACACCGGGGAGCTGTTTTTT.

The gene calls are TRBV9 and TRBJ2-2; the match to TRBD2 covers 7 bases. This CDR3 has 14 amino acids. Germline lookup yields CDR1 SGDLS and CDR2 YYNGEE. The junction had 1 base not matched to a gene; V was cut back by 1 base and J by 4 bases. The CDR3 bases are TGTGCCAGCAGCGTAACTAGCGCCACCGGGGAGCTGTTTTTT. Protein: CASSVTSATGELFF.

V usage is TRBV18 and J usage is TRBJ2-7; 7 positions match TRBD1. In germline, CDR1 is KGHSH, CDR2 LQKENI. Trimming at V came to 0 bases and at J to 3 bases, leaving 14 bases not matched to a gene. This CDR3 is built from 18 residues. CDR3 nucleotide sequence: TGTGCCAGCTCACCACCGCTATTTGAACGGACAGGAATCTACGAGCAGTACTTC. As protein: CASSPPLFERTGIYEQYF.

This clone was picked up one time. This sequence joins TRBV9 and TRBJ2-5; no clear D. CDR1 SGDLS and CDR2 YYNGEE come from the germline V gene. The V and J ends lost 0 bases and 5 bases respectively, with 8 bases between them. This CDR3 spans 13 amino acids. The CDR3: CASSVVEHETQYF. In DNA, the CDR3 is TGTGCCAGCAGCGTAGTAGAGCACGAGACCCAGTACTTC.

This chain links TRBV27 with TRBJ1-5; TRBD1 is a possible D gene (5 bases). CDR1 is MNHEY, CDR2 SMNVEV, per germline (reference sequence). Trimming cost V 2 bases and J 3 bases, with 8 bases left between them. The length of the CDR3 is 14 residues. This CDR3 reads CASSLAGHNQPQHF. The CDR3 region has the DNA TGTGCCAGCAGTTTAGCAGGGCACAATCAGCCCCAGCATTTT.

The chain joins TRBV2 to TRBJ1-3; no clear D gene. This CDR3 contains 13 residues. V was shortened by 2 bases and J by 0 bases, with 2 bases between the two germline ends. Germline CDR1 SNHLY, CDR2 FYNNEI. DNA of the CDR3: TGTGCCAGCAGTGAACACTCTGGAAACACCATATATTTT. Its protein product is CASSEHSGNTIYF.